This TCR beta chain was recovered during a study of blood T cell repertoires in COVID-19. For the study at large: Both acute and convalescent COVID-19 samples were obtained from the United States, Italy and Spain. The analysed material was cDNA or gDNA that came from T cells, B-cell-depleted T cells, or PBMCs.

Profiled with immunoSEQ multiplex PCR; TCRdb holds only in-frame clones, not every one. This sample has approximately 53,000 clones, with 82% found just once. V lost 5 bases and J 0 bases, leaving 12 bases between the germline ends. CDR1 SGHRS and CDR2 YFSETQ come from the germline V gene. The CDR3 spans 14 residues. This receptor was identified in a woman aged 55-69 years with acute or convalescent COVID-19. Sequenced material: peripheral blood. V and J are TRBV5-1 and TRBJ2-7; TRBD2 is a possible D gene (6 bases). The CDR3 bases are TGCGCCAGCAGGGCGGGGACTCACTCCTACGAGCAGTACTTC. Translating gives CASRAGTHSYEQYF.